This entry describes one TCR beta chain. Its specificity is unknown. This record comes from a study of cytomegalovirus exposure and HLA in healthy donors. Study in general: There were 65 million to 85 million unique TCRs (from HLA-typed donors) in an early data release. Overall study results and limits: Most of the CMV-associated TCR beta chains (in a later analysis) appeared to be HLA-restricted. With high specificity and sensitivity, the classifier reportedly diagnosed cytomegalovirus status.

Unrecorded immune exposures were likely, despite nominal health at sampling. Primers included in the PCR were 60 Vbeta and 13 Jbeta primers. TCRdb's table, derived via immunoSEQ multiplex PCR, lists solely in-frame clones and lacks some. Among about 91,000 clones, around 89% were seen once, and the ten largest hold less than 2.5%. Germline V gene data show CDR1 as SGHRS and CDR2 as YFSETQ. The length of the CDR3 is 18 residues. V shed 3 bases and J shed 3 bases, with 24 bases lying between them. This rearrangement joins TRBV5-1 to TRBJ2-5, with D maybe TRBD1 (7 bases). This clonotype originated in a man aged 18 to 29 in good health and CMV-seronegative. The sequenced sample consisted of PBMCs. CDR3 nucleotide sequence: TGCGCCAGCAGCTCCCGGCTGACAGGGACTGTGCTTGAAGAGACCCAGTACTTC. As protein: CASSSRLTGTVLEETQYF.